This is a list of T cell receptor beta chains from one sample in a study of blood T cell repertoires in COVID-19. This table comes from immunoSEQ multiplex PCR, and its TCRdb copy is limited to in-frame clones, with some not included. Of over 300,000 clones in the sample, around 89% were seen once. The sequencing sample was made of peripheral blood. These receptors were collected from a man between 18 and 29 years old who had recovered from COVID-19. Both conserved end residues are part of each CDR3. The D gene is left open where the match is weak. Clone size appears in some rows only: once, few, many, or a class for an expanded clone.

>TRBV2|-|TRBJ1-1|TRBD1
TGTGCCAGCAGTGTCGTTAGGACAGGGCTGAACACTGAAGCTTTCTTT
CASSVVRTGLNTEAFF
>TRBV29-1|-|TRBJ1-6|TRBD1
TGCAGCGTTGGACGGGACAGGGATTCACCCCTCCACTTT
CSVGRDRDSPLHF
>TRBV19|-|TRBJ2-2|TRBD1
TGTGCCAGTAGCCCCCCGTGGGGGACAGGGGGAATCGGGGAGCTGTTTTTT
CASSPPWGTGGIGELFF
>TRBV6-5|-|TRBJ1-3|-
TGTGCCAGCAGTTACTCTGCCGGGTCAGGAAACACCATATATTTT
CASSYSAGSGNTIYF
>TRBV29-1|-|TRBJ2-3|TRBD1
TGCAGCGTACAGGACAGGGGATCAACAGATACGCAGTATTTT
CSVQDRGSTDTQYF
>TRBV6-5|-|TRBJ2-7|TRBD1
TGTGCCAGCAGTTACTCCGACAGGGGGTACGAGCAGTACTTC
CASSYSDRGYEQYF
>TRBV18|-|TRBJ2-3|TRBD2
TGTGCCAGTTTCGGACTAGCGGGGACAGATACGCAGTATTTT
CASFGLAGTDTQYF
>TRBV27|-|TRBJ1-6|-
TGTGCCAGCGGCTGGGGGCGAAGCTCCTATAATTCACCCCTCCACTTT
CASGWGRSSYNSPLHF
>TRBV15|-|TRBJ2-7|-
TGTGCCACCGCACAGGGCTACTACGAGCAGTACTTC
CATAQGYYEQYF
>TRBV6-5|-|TRBJ1-2|-
TGTGCCAGCAGTCAGTGGCAGGGGTATGGCTACACCTTC
CASSQWQGYGYTF
>TRBV9|-|TRBJ2-7|-
TGTGCCAGCAGCGTAAGTCTCCAGAGCCCAGGCTACGAGCAGTACTTC
CASSVSLQSPGYEQYF
>TRBV6-5|-|TRBJ1-2|-
TGTGCCAGCAGGGTGACAGATAACTATGGCTACACCTTC
CASRVTDNYGYTF
>TRBV30|once|TRBJ1-2|-
TGTGCCTGGGGAACAGCCGTCTATGGCTACACCTTC
CAWGTAVYGYTF
>TRBV6-2/TRBV6-3|-|TRBJ2-7|TRBD1
TGTGCCAGCAGCCCAACGACAACCGGGACAGGGAGATTCTACGAGCAGTACTTC
CASSPTTTGTGRFYEQYF
>TRBV29-1|-|TRBJ1-1|-
TGCAGCGTTGAAGACCTCTCAACTGCTTTCTTT
CSVEDLSTAFF
>TRBV5-8|few|TRBJ1-5|-
TGTGCCAGCAGCTCAAACAATCAGCCCCAGCATTTT
CASSSNNQPQHF
>TRBV21-1|-|TRBJ2-1|-
TGTGCCAGCAGCTCGCTGGGACTAGCGGGAGCGGGGTCCTACAATGAGCAGTTCTTC
CASSSLGLAGAGSYNEQFF
>TRBV28|-|TRBJ2-7|-
TGTGCCAGCAGTTTTTACGGCGGGGCCTACGAGCAGTACTTC
CASSFYGGAYEQYF
>TRBV18|-|TRBJ1-2|TRBD1
TGTGCCAGCTCACCTCTAGACAGGGGCACTGGCTACACCTTC
CASSPLDRGTGYTF
>TRBV7-9|-|TRBJ1-1|-
TGTGCCAGCAGCTCTCTAATGAACACTGAAGCTTTCTTT
CASSSLMNTEAFF
>TRBV2|-|TRBJ2-3|-
TGTGCCAGCAGTACGGAGGGCACAGATACGCAGTATTTT
CASSTEGTDTQYF
>TRBV7-9|-|TRBJ2-5|TRBD1
TGTGCCGCAGGGGGTAGGGGTGAAGAGACCCAGTACTTC
CAAGGRGEETQYF
>TRBV29-1|few|TRBJ2-7|TRBD1
TGCAGCGTTGAAATTAAGGGGGCCCTCTACGAGCAGTACTTC
CSVEIKGALYEQYF
>TRBV18|-|TRBJ2-1|-
TGTGCCAGCTCACCCTCCGATGAGCAGTTCTTC
CASSPSDEQFF
>TRBV5-1|-|TRBJ2-7|TRBD1
TGCGCCAGCAGCTCCGGGACAGGACACTACGAGCAGTACTTC
CASSSGTGHYEQYF
>TRBV18|-|TRBJ2-5|-
TGTGCCAGCTCCATGGGACTGGCGAGTACTGAGACCCAGTACTTC
CASSMGLASTETQYF
>TRBV19|few|TRBJ1-1|TRBD1
TGTGCCAGTACCAGGGGGCTTACTGAAGCTTTCTTT
CASTRGLTEAFF
>TRBV6-2/TRBV6-3|-|TRBJ2-2|-
TGTGCCAGCAGCCCTCACAGGGAAATTTTGACCGGGGAGCTGTTTTTT
CASSPHREILTGELFF
>TRBV7-3|-|TRBJ1-1|TRBD1
TGTGCCAGCAGCTCGGGACAGGGAAACACTGAAGCTTTCTTT
CASSSGQGNTEAFF
>TRBV7-9|few|TRBJ2-5|TRBD1
TGTGCCAGCAGCTTAGGGACAGGCGAAGAGACCCAGTACTTC
CASSLGTGEETQYF
>TRBV7-7|once|TRBJ2-5|-
TGTGCCAGCAGCTTAACCGGACTCGACGGAGAGACCCAGTACTTC
CASSLTGLDGETQYF
>TRBV2|-|TRBJ2-1|TRBD2
TGTGCCAGCAGCCGGACTAGCGGGGGCGGATTCTACAATGAGCAGTTCTTC
CASSRTSGGGFYNEQFF
>TRBV5-4|-|TRBJ2-7|-
TGTGCCAGCAGCTGGGCACTAGCTGGCGAGCAGTACTTC
CASSWALAGEQYF
>TRBV9|-|TRBJ1-2|TRBD1
TGTGCCAGCAGCGTATATTTAACAGGGGCACCGGGAGGCTACACCTTC
CASSVYLTGAPGGYTF
>TRBV6-1|-|TRBJ2-1|TRBD1
TGTGCCAGCAGTGAATACGGGACAGGGGGCCGTGAGCAGTTCTTC
CASSEYGTGGREQFF
>TRBV19|-|TRBJ1-1|TRBD1
TGTGCCAGTAGTACCCCACCTACCCCGGGACAGCCGAACACTGAAGCTTTCTTT
CASSTPPTPGQPNTEAFF
>TRBV27|-|TRBJ1-2|-
TGTGCCAGCAGTCCCAACATGCACTATGGCTACACCTTC
CASSPNMHYGYTF
>TRBV27|-|TRBJ2-7|TRBD2
TGTGCCAGCAGTTTAAATGGGGGGGATTACGAGCAGTACTTC
CASSLNGGDYEQYF
>TRBV29-1|-|TRBJ1-2|-
TGCAGCGTCTCCGACAGAACAAATGGCTACACCTTC
CSVSDRTNGYTF
>TRBV6-5|-|TRBJ2-7|-
TGTGCCAGCAGTCAACGTGGGAGTTCCTACGAGCAGTACTTC
CASSQRGSSYEQYF
>TRBV7-3|-|TRBJ2-5|-
TGTGCCAGCAGTTACCAGGGGGGCGAAGAGACCCAGTACTTC
CASSYQGGEETQYF
>TRBV3-1/TRBV3-2|-|TRBJ2-1|TRBD1
TGTGCCAGCACGGGTGAGGTGGGACAGCAGGACAATGAGCAGTTCTTC
CASTGEVGQQDNEQFF
>TRBV7-9|-|TRBJ1-2|TRBD1
TGTGCCAGCAGCTATCTGGGGACAGGGGAATACGGCTACACCTTC
CASSYLGTGEYGYTF
>TRBV12-3/TRBV12-4|-|TRBJ1-5|-
TGTGCCAGCAGCCTTCCAGGGATCCAGCCCCAGCATTTT
CASSLPGIQPQHF
>TRBV5-1|-|TRBJ2-7|-
TGCGCCAGCAGCATTAATCCAGGGTCCTACGAGCAGTACTTC
CASSINPGSYEQYF
>TRBV2|-|TRBJ2-7|TRBD1
TGTGCCAGCAGCCCGGGACAGGGTCCCTACGAGCAGTACTTC
CASSPGQGPYEQYF
>TRBV5-6|once|TRBJ2-7|TRBD2
TGTGCCAGCAGCTTCCCGGGACTAGTTCGCGAGCAGTACTTC
CASSFPGLVREQYF
>TRBV27|-|TRBJ1-5|-
TGTGCCAGCAGTGAGGCGAGTAGCAATCAGCCCCAGCATTTT
CASSEASSNQPQHF
>TRBV3-1/TRBV3-2|-|TRBJ1-1|-
TGTGCCAGCAGCACCCGGAGTTTTGGCACTGAAGCTTTCTTT
CASSTRSFGTEAFF
>TRBV7-9|-|TRBJ1-5|-
TGTGCCAGCAGCTTTGCCTATCCCAGCAATCAGCCCCAGCATTTT
CASSFAYPSNQPQHF